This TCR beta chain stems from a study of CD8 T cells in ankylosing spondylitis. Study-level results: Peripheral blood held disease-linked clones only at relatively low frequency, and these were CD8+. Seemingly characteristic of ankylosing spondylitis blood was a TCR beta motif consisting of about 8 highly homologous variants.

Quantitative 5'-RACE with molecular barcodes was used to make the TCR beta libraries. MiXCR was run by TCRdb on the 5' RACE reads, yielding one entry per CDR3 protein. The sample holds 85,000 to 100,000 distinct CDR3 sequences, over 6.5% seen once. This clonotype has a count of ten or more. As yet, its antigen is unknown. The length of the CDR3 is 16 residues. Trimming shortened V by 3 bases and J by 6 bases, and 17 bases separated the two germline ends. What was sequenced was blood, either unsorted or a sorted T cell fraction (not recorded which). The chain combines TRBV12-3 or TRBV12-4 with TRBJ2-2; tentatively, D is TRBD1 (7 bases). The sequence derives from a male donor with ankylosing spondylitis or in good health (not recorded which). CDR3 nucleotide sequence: TGTGCCAGCAGTTTTCAGGGGGAGGATCTGGCCGGGGAGCTGTTTTTT. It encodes CASSFQGEDLAGELFF.